This TCR beta chain was captured in a study of T cell responses to AZD1222 COVID-19 vaccine. Profiling relied on immunoSEQ multiplex PCR, and the TCRdb table lists in-frame clones only, not all of them. Among about 110,000 clones listed, more than 70% were seen once. Findings and limits, study-wide: Dominant at 160-218 and 743-854, vaccine-associated CD4 TCRs also spanned spike. Baseline serostatus was positive in only six or seven AZD1222 recipients.

Germline V CDR1 and CDR2: MNHEY, SVGAGI. Trimming left V 2 bases short and J 5 bases short, with 12 bases between. The CDR3 spans 14 residues. Worth noting for this clone: The antigen remains unidentified.

This material consisted of peripheral blood, taken 28 days after the second AZD1222 dose. The sequence was obtained from an adult who received the AZD1222 COVID-19 vaccine. J is TRBJ1-2 and V is TRBV6-5; D may be TRBD1 (5 bases). The CDR3 coding sequence is TGTGCCAGCAGTTACAAGGATGGGGGGTATGGCTACACCTTC. It specifies CASSYKDGGYGYTF.